The 24 T cell receptor beta chains in this list originate from one sample, sequenced in a study of blood T cell repertoires in COVID-19. The method was immunoSEQ multiplex PCR; TCRdb's version includes in-frame clones alone and lacks a portion of them. This table holds fewer than 250,000 clones, roughly 80% found once. Specimen: PBMCs or T cells enriched from blood (not recorded which). These receptors originate from a man in his 60s who had recovered from COVID-19.

The sample holds one count of this clone. The chain employs TRBV2 and TRBJ2-1; possible D gene TRBD1, 5 bases. CDR1 and CDR2 from the germline V gene are SNHLY and FYNNEI. With 2 bases removed from V and 4 bases from J, the gap between germline ends came to 12 bases. The CDR3 is 15 residues long. The chain's CDR3 is CASSEHQGNYNEQFF. The DNA for the CDR3 is TGTGCCAGCAGTGAACATCAGGGCAATTACAATGAGCAGTTCTTC.

This chain joins TRBV3-1 (or the pseudogene TRBV3-2) and TRBJ2-1; 11 nucleotides agree with TRBD2. V was clipped by 1 base and J by 9 bases; unmatched bases: 2. CDR1 and CDR2 from the germline V gene are LGHDT and YNNKEL (reference sequence). The CDR3 spans 14 residues. DNA for the CDR3: TGTGCCAGCAGCCAAGGACTAGCGGGGTTTGAGCAGTTCTTC. Protein sequence: CASSQGLAGFEQFF.

This chain connects TRBV5-8 to TRBJ2-2; D is unclear. V was shortened by 2 bases and J by 4 bases, with 12 bases between the two germline ends. CDR1 and CDR2 (germline): SGHTS, YDEGEE. This CDR3 comprises 15 residues. CDR3 sequence (DNA): TGTGCCAGCAGCTTTAGTCTTCAGGCCACCGGGGAGCTGTTTTTT. The encoded protein is CASSFSLQATGELFF.

The chain is built from TRBV5-4 and TRBJ1-5, with D perhaps matching TRBD1 (5 bases). Trimming stripped 0 bases from V and 2 bases from J, with 12 bases between. This CDR3 spans 16 amino acids. In germline, CDR1 is SGHNT, CDR2 YYREEE (reference sequence). Here the CDR3 DNA reads TGTGCCAGCAGCTTGGACGGGGGGATACGCAATCAGCCCCAGCATTTT. Translated: CASSLDGGIRNQPQHF.

The chain employs TRBV10-3 and TRBJ2-3, with D unresolved. V was pared by 0 bases and J by 8 bases, with 12 bases between. CDR1 ENHRY and CDR2 SYGVKD come from the germline V gene. This CDR3 contains 14 residues. The CDR3 reads CAISESQVAGTQYF. The CDR3 DNA sequence: TGTGCCATCAGTGAGTCCCAGGTGGCCGGTACGCAGTATTTT.

This clone appeared a few times. The chain combines TRBV2 with TRBJ1-5; no clear D. The V end was cut by 2 bases, the J end by 0 bases, with 8 bases between. Germline V CDR1 and CDR2: SNHLY, FYNNEI. The length of the CDR3 is 15 residues. The CDR3 region is CASSEYSYSNQPQHF. In DNA, the CDR3 is TGTGCCAGCAGTGAATACAGTTATAGCAATCAGCCCCAGCATTTT.

The CDR3 region has the DNA TGTGCTAGAGGACAGGGTGGCGGCTACACCTTC. This sequence encodes CARGQGGGYTF. V gene TRBV12-5 combines with J gene TRBJ1-2; TRBD1 matches 8 bases. With 9 bases clipped from V and 8 bases from J, the junction kept 5 bases outside the gene matches. CDR3 length equals 11 residues. Germline values: CDR1 LGHNT, CDR2 FRNRAP.

The rearrangement joins TRBV29-1 to TRBJ1-2; possibly TRBD1 for D (6 bases). The germline gives CDR1 SQVTM, CDR2 ANQGSEA. Trimming took 4 bases from V and 5 from J, leaving 14 bases between them. CDR3 length equals 13 residues. The CDR3 DNA is TGCAGCGTTGGGAGCGCCCAGGGGTATGGCTACACCTTC. It specifies CSVGSAQGYGYTF.

This chain links TRBV9 with TRBJ1-4; TRBD1 agrees at 7 bases. The V and J ends lost 4 bases and 2 bases, in that order; junction bases with no gene match: 5. The CDR3 loop spans 15 amino acids. Per the germline V gene, CDR1 is SGDLS and CDR2 is YYNGEE. The CDR3 reads CASSSSDRTNEKLFF. CDR3 nucleotides: TGTGCCAGCAGCTCCTCGGACAGGACTAATGAAAAACTGTTTTTT.

The CDR3 DNA follows: TGCGCCAGCAGCTTGGGGAGGGCCAGGTCCTACAATGAGCAGTTCTTC. Translating gives CASSLGRARSYNEQFF. The chain combines TRBV5-1 with TRBJ2-1, with a possible D match to TRBD2 (6 bases). Germline CDR1 SGHRS, CDR2 YFSETQ. V was trimmed by 0 bases and J by 1 base, leaving 11 bases between them. This CDR3 is 16 amino acids long.

The gene calls are TRBV19 and TRBJ1-6, with D tentatively TRBD1 (5 bases). This CDR3 region has 15 residues. The germline V and J ends were trimmed by 1 base and 10 bases, with 14 bases remaining between them. Germline V gene lookup returns CDR1 LNHDA and CDR2 SQIVND (reference sequence). The CDR3 sequence is CASSIGGGANSPLHF. For the CDR3, the DNA is TGTGCCAGTAGTATAGGTGGAGGGGCCAACTCACCCCTCCACTTT.

A single count supports this clone. V usage is TRBV6-5 and J usage is TRBJ1-4; D is undetermined. The germline V gene has CDR1 MNHEY and CDR2 SVGAGI. The CDR3 length is 14 residues. The V and J ends lost 7 bases and 5 bases respectively, with 14 bases between them. The CDR3: CASMRAGANEKLFF. The CDR3 DNA sequence: TGTGCCAGCATGCGGGCTGGAGCGAATGAAAAACTGTTTTTT.

The chain combines TRBV7-9 with TRBJ2-1; D possibly corresponds to TRBD2 (6 bases). V lost 3 bases and J 6 bases, leaving 9 bases between the germline ends. CDR3 length: 13 residues. Germline loops: CDR1 SEHNR, CDR2 FQNEAQ (reference sequence). The CDR3 DNA is TGTGCCAGCAGCTTTGGCGGGGCCAATGAGCAGTTCTTC. Its translation: CASSFGGANEQFF.

This chain joins TRBV3-1 (or the pseudogene TRBV3-2) and TRBJ2-3, with 8 bases aligning to TRBD2. V was pared by 0 bases and J by 2 bases, with 4 bases of the junction left unmatched. The CDR3 is 16 amino acids. Per germline, CDR1 LGHDT and CDR2 YNNKEL (reference sequence). The CDR3 protein is CASSQDSGALTDTQYF. In DNA form, the CDR3 reads TGTGCCAGCAGCCAAGATAGCGGGGCTCTCACAGATACGCAGTATTTT.

The rearrangement uses TRBV18 and TRBJ1-4, with a possible D match to TRBD1 (5 bases). The germline V and J ends were trimmed by 3 bases and 6 bases, with 11 bases remaining between them. The CDR3 covers 14 residues. The germline V gene has CDR1 KGHSH and CDR2 LQKENI. The CDR3 nucleotides read TGTGCCAGCTCACCCCAGGGTGTGGATGAAAAACTGTTTTTT. Amino acids: CASSPQGVDEKLFF.

The chain is built from TRBV19 and TRBJ2-7; TRBD1 matches 7 bases. The V gene's germline CDR1 is LNHDA and CDR2 SQIVND (reference sequence). CDR3 length: 14 amino acids. The junction had 6 bases not matched to a gene; V was cut back by 5 bases and J by 2 bases. The CDR3 DNA sequence: TGTGCCAGTAGTCCGGGTACAGGGGCCTACGAGCAGTACTTC. Translated, it gives CASSPGTGAYEQYF.

The V gene is TRBV12-3 or TRBV12-4, the J gene TRBJ1-1; D possibly corresponds to TRBD1 (6 bases). The CDR3 loop spans 13 amino acids. V was clipped by 6 bases and J by 4 bases, with 12 bases between them. The CDR3 DNA reads TGTGCCAGCAGACCACAGGGCGGCACTGAAGCTTTCTTT. Protein: CASRPQGGTEAFF.

This sequence joins TRBV21-1 and TRBJ1-6; the table's D call, TRBD1, was not checked against the DNA. TRBV21-1 is noted as a pseudogene. This CDR3 has 19 residues. CDR3 coding DNA: TGTGCCAGAACCTTCTCGGACAGGGGATTTCATTTCTATAATTCACCCCTCCACTTT. It specifies CARTFSDRGFHFYNSPLHF.

The chain joins TRBV10-3 to TRBJ1-2; no clear D gene. Germline CDR1 ENHRY, CDR2 SYGVKD. V shed 3 bases and J shed 0 bases, with 8 bases lying between them. This CDR3 comprises 14 residues. The CDR3 sequence: CAISDQESNYGYTF. DNA for the CDR3: TGTGCCATCAGTGATCAGGAATCTAACTATGGCTACACCTTC.

This sequence joins TRBV7-8 and TRBJ2-2; 10 nucleotides agree with TRBD2. Germline trimming cut 2 bases from V and 6 bases from J; bases unmatched to any gene: 9. The CDR3 is 17 residues long. Germline assignment: CDR1 SGHVS and CDR2 FQNEAQ. The CDR3 spells CASSLLAGGMPAGELFF. CDR3 nucleotides: TGTGCCAGCAGCTTATTAGCGGGGGGAATGCCCGCCGGGGAGCTGTTTTTT. The full variable domain, completed using reference TRBV7-8 and TRBJ2-2, is GAGVSQSPRYKVAKRGQDVALRCDPISGHVSLFWYQQALGQGPEFLTYFQNEAQLDKSGLPSDRFFAERPEGSVSTLKIQRTQQEDSAVYLCASSLLAGGMPAGELFFGEGSRLTVL.

This chain links TRBV15 with TRBJ1-2; D is undetermined. CDR1 and CDR2 (germline): LNHNV, YYDKDF (reference sequence). With 1 base removed from V and 4 bases from J, the gap between germline ends came to 10 bases. This CDR3 region has 14 residues. For the CDR3, the DNA is TGTGCCACCAGCAGAGGAGGAGATGGCTATGGCTACACCTTC. It is translated as CATSRGGDGYGYTF.

This chain uses TRBV27 with TRBJ2-2, with 9 bases aligning to TRBD1. CDR1 MNHEY and CDR2 SMNVEV come from the germline V gene (reference sequence). V gave up 2 bases and J gave up 2 bases; unmatched junction bases: 9. CDR3 length: 18 amino acids. The CDR3 nucleotides read TGTGCCAGCAGTTTAGCCGCGGCGGGACAGGGTAACACCGGGGAGCTGTTTTTT. Translation: CASSLAAAGQGNTGELFF.

This chain links TRBV7-8 with TRBJ1-5; 7 positions agree with TRBD1. The J segment lost 2 bases and the V segment lost 4 bases, leaving 2 bases of the junction unmatched. CDR1 and CDR2 (germline): SGHVS, FQNEAQ. The length of the CDR3 is 14 residues. The chain's CDR3 is CASSSQGGNQPQHF. Here the CDR3 DNA reads TGTGCCAGCAGCTCCCAGGGGGGCAATCAGCCCCAGCATTTT.

The chain recombines TRBV30 with TRBJ2-7; D may be TRBD2 (6 bases). This CDR3 spans 14 amino acids. Deletions cut 4 bases from V and 2 bases from J, with 15 bases between. Germline CDR1 and CDR2: GTSNPN and SVGIG (reference sequence). The CDR3 region is CAWKRGPGAYEQYF. CDR3 sequence (DNA): TGTGCCTGGAAAAGGGGCCCGGGGGCCTACGAGCAGTACTTC.